What follows are 3 T cell receptor beta chains derived from one specimen sequenced in a study of blood T cell repertoires in COVID-19. Here immunoSEQ multiplex PCR was the method, and the copy in TCRdb shows in-frame clones only, minus some. The repertoire holds around 320,000 clones, about 90% seen once, with more than 9.5% in the top ten. The specimen sequenced was peripheral blood. The source is a woman younger than 45 with COVID-19, enrolled during active disease.

Of note for this clone: The junction shows a germline mismatch at one end, possibly a read error. The V gene is TRBV6-6, the J gene TRBJ1-2, with a tentative D call TRBD1 (6 bases). The V gene's germline CDR1 is MNHNY and CDR2 SVGAGI (reference sequence). The CDR3 has 12 residues. This chain's CDR3 is CASSAGTPTLFF. Here the CDR3 DNA reads TGTGCCAGCAGCGCCGGGACACCCACCTTGTTCTTC.

This sequence joins TRBV3-1 (or the pseudogene TRBV3-2) and TRBJ1-6, with 7 nucleotides matching TRBD1. CDR1 and CDR2 from the germline V gene are LGHDT and YNNKEL (reference sequence). The CDR3 runs 14 residues. V trimming: 4 bases; J trimming: 11 bases; junction bases outside the gene matches: 8. The CDR3 is CASSLYRGRAPLHF. For the CDR3, the DNA is TGTGCCAGCAGCCTCTACAGGGGACGGGCACCCCTCCACTTT.

The chain couples TRBV4-2 to TRBJ2-1; 11 positions match TRBD1. Trimming at V came to 4 bases and at J to 7 bases, leaving 6 bases not matched to a gene. CDR1 is LGHNA, CDR2 YNFKEQ, per germline. The CDR3 covers 15 residues. In DNA form, the CDR3 reads TGTGCCAGCAGCCTACGGACAGGGGGCAAGAATGAGCAGTTCTTC. Translating gives CASSLRTGGKNEQFF.